This T cell receptor beta chain was identified in a study of human T cells and chemical hapten exposure. Overall study context: Among samples, TCR yields varied mainly because of small differences in pooled library volume.

The library gave individual cDNA molecules unique molecular identifiers. As originally analysed: Individual samples carried between about 23,224 and 700,000 TCRs, with more than 85,000 as the median. Via MiXCR, TCRdb re-called the reads, giving one row per CDR3 protein. These V and J calls rely on TCRdb rather than the paper's analysis. The table includes about 120,000 distinct CDR3 sequences, approximately 9% detected once. Total RNA was isolated from unfractionated whole blood. The CDR3 length is 14 residues. Trimming removed 2 bases at V and 6 bases at J, with 11 bases between. The V gene's germline CDR1 is SGHTA and CDR2 FQGNSA.

V usage is TRBV7-2 and J usage is TRBJ1-5, with D maybe TRBD1 (6 bases). What was sequenced was whole blood. The receptor's source is a human donor in good health. Some clones in this sample may be carry-over from other donors' samples. CDR3: CASSLNTGLQPQHF. CDR3 nucleotides: TGTGCCAGCAGCTTAAATACAGGGCTTCAGCCCCAGCATTTT. Looking up the rest from reference TRBV7-2 and TRBJ1-5 gives the full variable domain: GAGVSQSPSNKVTEKGKDVELRCDPISGHTALYWYRQSLGQGLEFLIYFQGNSAPDKSGLPSDRFSAERTGGSVSTLTIQRTQQEDSAVYLCASSLNTGLQPQHFGDGTRLSIL.